These 31 T cell receptor beta chains came from one sample sequenced in a study of blood T cell repertoires in COVID-19 (dated by TCRdb to 2020 to 2021). Library preparation used the immunoSEQ multiplex PCR assay. Not all clones reach the TCRdb copy of this immuneACCESS table, which keeps in-frame sequences only. Checked studies attribute under half of the gap to unresolved V genes and leave the rest unexplained. The sample records tens of thousands of clones, roughly nine tenths of which are singletons. Of the sample, approximately 26% falls within the top ten clones. What was sequenced was peripheral blood. These receptors were collected from a human donor in a cohort sampled during active COVID-19.

This clone appeared a single time. The V and J genes are TRBV15 and TRBJ2-3, with D unclear. Germline CDR1 reads LNHNV; CDR2 reads YYDKDF (reference sequence). The V gene lost 1 base and the J gene lost 2 bases, with 7 bases spanning the gap. The CDR3 covers 14 residues. The CDR3 bases are TGTGCCACCAGCAGAGGGCAGATCACAGATACGCAGTATTTT. Amino acid sequence: CATSRGQITDTQYF.

The gene calls are TRBV18 and TRBJ1-2, with D possibly matching TRBD1 (6 bases). The CDR3 runs to 12 residues. Germline-derived CDR1 and CDR2 are KGHSH and LQKENI. V lost 3 bases, J lost 7 bases, and 9 bases lay in between. The CDR3 DNA sequence: TGTGCCAGCTCACCGGCAGGGGTTGGCTACACCTTC. Residues: CASSPAGVGYTF.

J is TRBJ1-1 and V is TRBV4-3; D uncertain. V lost 2 bases and J lost 2, with 6 bases in between. Germline CDR1 reads LGHNA; CDR2 reads YSLEER. The CDR3 covers 13 residues. Here the CDR3 DNA reads TGCGCCAGCAGCCAATTAACAAACACTGAAGCTTTCTTT. It is translated as CASSQLTNTEAFF.

The V and J genes are TRBV7-9 and TRBJ2-1, with D possibly matching TRBD2 (6 bases). The CDR3 is 16 amino acids. V was clipped by 4 bases and J by 4 bases, with 17 bases between them. Germline lookup yields CDR1 SEHNR and CDR2 FQNEAQ (reference sequence). The CDR3 loop is CASSSDPGLDYNEQFF. The CDR3 DNA reads as TGTGCCAGCAGCTCGGACCCGGGACTGGATTACAATGAGCAGTTCTTC.

CDR3 bases: TGTGCCAGCAGCCGCCGTGAGGCAACTAATGAAAAACTGTTTTTT. It yields the protein CASSRREATNEKLFF. The V and J genes are TRBV7-2 and TRBJ1-4, with D unresolved. The V end lost 5 bases, the J end lost 0 bases, and 10 bases lay between the germline ends. This CDR3 has 15 residues. From germline, CDR1 is SGHTA and CDR2 FQGNSA. The full variable domain, rest sourced from reference TRBV7-2 and TRBJ1-4, is GAGVSQSPSNKVTEKGKDVELRCDPISGHTALYWYRQSLGQGLEFLIYFQGNSAPDKSGLPSDRFSAERTGGSVSTLTIQRTQQEDSAVYLCASSRREATNEKLFFGSGTQLSVL.

This chain joins TRBV7-6 and TRBJ2-3; the match to TRBD2 covers 14 bases. The ends lost 5 bases at V and 5 bases at J; junction bases unmatched: 9. The CDR3 is made up of 17 amino acids. Germline loops: CDR1 SGHVS, CDR2 FNYEAQ. The CDR3 sequence is CASSQGLAGDPKDTQYF. CDR3 nucleotides: TGTGCCAGCAGCCAGGGACTAGCGGGGGACCCAAAAGATACGCAGTATTTT.

Relative to its sample, this clone is hyperexpanded (1% or more). This chain connects TRBV25-1 to TRBJ2-1; TRBD1 matches 7 bases. J was trimmed by 3 bases and V by 6 bases; bases with no gene match: 5. The CDR3 contains 14 residues. Germline CDR1 MGHDK, CDR2 SYGVNS. CDR3 coding DNA: TGTGCCAGCAGCTTTGCAGGGGGCTACAATGAGCAGTTCTTC. As protein: CASSFAGGYNEQFF.

The genes are TRBV7-9 and TRBJ2-5; TRBD2 matches 11 bases. Germline loops: CDR1 SEHNR, CDR2 FQNEAQ (reference sequence). The V gene end was trimmed by 5 bases and the J gene end by 4 bases; junction bases not matched to a gene: 9. The CDR3 length is 16 residues. This CDR3 is CASSPLAGEVGETQYF. The CDR3 DNA reads as TGTGCCAGCAGCCCACTAGCGGGGGAGGTCGGAGAGACCCAGTACTTC.

The genes are TRBV19 and TRBJ1-1, with TRBD1 matching 7 bases. Looked up from germline, CDR1 is LNHDA and CDR2 is SQIVND (reference sequence). This CDR3 has 14 amino acids. V was clipped by 4 bases and J by 1 base; unmatched bases: 3. As DNA, the CDR3 is TGTGCCAGTAGTAACAGGGGTAGGAACACTGAAGCTTTCTTT. Protein sequence: CASSNRGRNTEAFF.

The V call is TRBV19, the J call TRBJ2-1; TRBD2 matches at 9 bases. Germline V gives CDR1 LNHDA, CDR2 SQIVND (reference sequence). V was clipped by 5 bases and J by 8 bases; unmatched bases: 13. The CDR3 contains 16 residues. The CDR3 DNA reads TGTGCCAGTAGTGTCCCGACTAGCGGAGGTAGGGATGAGCAGTTCTTC. This gives the protein CASSVPTSGGRDEQFF. Filled out from reference TRBV19 and TRBJ2-1, the complete variable domain reads DGGITQSPKYLFRKEGQNVTLSCEQNLNHDAMYWYRQDPGQGLRLIYYSQIVNDFQKGDIAEGYSVSREKKESFPLTVTSAQKNPTAFYLCASSVPTSGGRDEQFFGPGTRLTVL.

J is TRBJ2-7 and V is TRBV20-1; D is unresolved. The ends were cut back, 3 bases at V and 5 bases at J, with 14 bases in the middle. The CDR3 has 13 residues. Germline V gene lookup returns CDR1 DFQATT and CDR2 SNEGSKA (reference sequence). The CDR3 DNA is TGCAGTGCTAGTGAGACAAGAGATCACGAGCAGTACTTC. The encoded protein is CSASETRDHEQYF.

This rearrangement joins TRBV18 to TRBJ1-5; TRBD1 agrees at 9 bases. The ends lost 6 bases at V and 8 bases at J; junction bases unmatched: 5. The length of the CDR3 is 13 residues. From germline, CDR1 is KGHSH and CDR2 LQKENI. CDR3 bases: TGTGCCAGCTCGGGGGACAGGGAAGAGCCCCAGCATTTT. Its protein product is CASSGDREEPQHF. Combining the CDR3 with reference TRBV18 and TRBJ1-5 gives the whole variable domain NAGVMQNPRHLVRRRGQEARLRCSPMKGHSHVYWYRQLPEEGLKFMVYLQKENIIDESGMPKERFSAEFPKEGPSILRIQQVVRGDSAAYFCASSGDREEPQHFGDGTRLSIL.

The CDR3 sequence is CASSSLTGTGGNTIYF. The CDR3 bases are TGTGCCAGCAGTTCCCTCACCGGGACAGGGGGAAACACCATATATTTT. The chain links TRBV28 to TRBJ1-3; 9 bases line up with TRBD1. The CDR3 is made up of 16 amino acids. Germline CDR1 and CDR2: MDHEN and SYDVKM. Losses at the gene ends were 4 bases for V and 4 bases for J; bases not matched to a gene: 8. Filled out from reference TRBV28 and TRBJ1-3, the complete variable domain reads DVKVTQSSRYLVKRTGEKVFLECVQDMDHENMFWYRQDPGLGLRLIYFSYDVKMKEKGDIPEGYSVSREKKERFSLILESASTNQTSMYLCASSSLTGTGGNTIYFGEGSWLTVV.

The V and J genes are TRBV11-2 and TRBJ2-2, with TRBD2 matching over 10 bases. Germline V gives CDR1 SGHAT, CDR2 FQNNGV. V trimming: 4 bases; J trimming: 5 bases; junction bases outside the gene matches: 4. This CDR3 is 15 amino acids long. Here the CDR3 reads CASSSNSGGTGELFF. CDR3 bases: TGTGCCAGCAGCTCTAATAGCGGGGGGACCGGGGAGCTGTTTTTT.

The rearrangement links TRBV11-3 to TRBJ2-3; 10 nucleotides align to TRBD2. Germline CDR1 SGHNT, CDR2 YENEEA. This CDR3 is 14 amino acids long. Losses at the gene ends were 1 base for V and 13 bases for J; bases not matched to a gene: 8. CDR3 coding DNA: TGTGCCAGCAGCTTAGGGGCTAGCGGGAGTAAGGAGTATTTT. Encoded protein: CASSLGASGSKEYF. Using reference TRBV11-3 and TRBJ2-3 for the parts outside the CDR3, the full variable domain is EAGVVQSPRYKIIEKKQPVAFWCNPISGHNTLYWYLQNLGQGPELLIRYENEEAVDDSQLPKDRFSAERLKGVDSTLKIQPAELGDSAVYLCASSLGASGSKEYFGPGTRLTVL.

The rearrangement joins TRBV6-5 to TRBJ1-2; 7 bases fit TRBD1. The CDR3 runs to 13 residues. Germline V gives CDR1 MNHEY, CDR2 SVGAGI. The J segment lost 5 bases and the V segment lost 10 bases, leaving 10 bases of the junction unmatched. CDR3 region: CATLPGTAYGYTF. The CDR3 DNA sequence: TGTGCCACCCTACCCGGGACAGCATATGGCTACACCTTC.

The chain is built from TRBV30 and TRBJ2-7, with no clear D. CDR3 length: 12 residues. Germline V gene sequence: CDR1 GTSNPN, CDR2 SVGIG (reference sequence). V lost 0 bases and J lost 13, with 16 bases in between. This chain's CDR3 is CAWSVPGSQLYV. The CDR3 DNA reads as TGTGCCTGGAGTGTGCCAGGTAGTCAACTCTACGTC.

The genes are TRBV25-1 and TRBJ1-3; the D gene is possibly TRBD1 (6 bases). The CDR3 has 14 amino acids. Germline loops: CDR1 MGHDK, CDR2 SYGVNS. Trimming stripped 3 bases from V and 4 bases from J, with 10 bases between. CDR3 nucleotides: TGTGCCAGCAGTGATAGGACAGTCGGAAACACCATATATTTT. Amino acids: CASSDRTVGNTIYF.

The chain employs TRBV6-5 and TRBJ2-1; D is perhaps TRBD1 (6 bases). V lost 0 bases, J lost 9 bases, and 15 bases lay in between. The CDR3 runs to 15 residues. CDR1 is MNHEY and CDR2 is SVGAGI in the germline V gene. The CDR3 DNA follows: TGTGCCAGCAGTTACTCGGGGACAAATGGGGGTGAGCAGTTCTTC. Protein sequence: CASSYSGTNGGEQFF.

CDR3 nucleotide sequence: TGTGCCAGCAGTTATATATTCTTCGGGACAGGGAACACTGAAGCTTTCTTT. Residues: CASSYIFFGTGNTEAFF. This chain uses TRBV6-2 or TRBV6-3 with TRBJ1-1; 8 bases map to TRBD1. Germline CDR1 is MNHEY and CDR2 is SVGEGT. The CDR3 runs to 17 residues. The ends lost 3 bases at V and 1 base at J; junction bases unmatched: 10.

The chain combines TRBV6-4 with TRBJ2-1; possibly TRBD2 for D (5 bases). Trimming took off 10 bases at V and 1 base at J, with 8 bases between the two ends. From germline, CDR1 is MRHNA and CDR2 SNTAGT. CDR3 length: 12 residues. CDR3 in DNA: TGTGCCACAACTAGTTCCTACAATGAGCAGTTCTTC. Amino acids: CATTSSYNEQFF.

This rearrangement joins TRBV7-3 to TRBJ2-5; TRBD2 is a possible D gene (5 bases). Germline V gives CDR1 SGHTA, CDR2 FQGTGA. V was cut by 0 bases and J by 4 bases, with 12 bases left in between. The CDR3 is 15 residues long. In nucleotides, the CDR3 is TGTGCCAGCAGCTTAACAGCTGGTGGAGGAGAGACCCAGTACTTC. This sequence encodes CASSLTAGGGETQYF. Full variable domain (remainder filled in from reference TRBV7-3 and TRBJ2-5): GAGVSQTPSNKVTEKGKYVELRCDPISGHTALYWYRQSLGQGPEFLIYFQGTGAADDSGLPNDRFFAVRPEGSVSTLKIQRTERGDSAVYLCASSLTAGGGETQYFGPGTRLLVL.

The rearrangement links TRBV7-2 to TRBJ2-7; TRBD2 matches 8 bases. In germline, CDR1 is SGHTA, CDR2 FQGNSA. This CDR3 is built from 16 residues. J gave up 2 bases and V 1 base, and 7 bases lay outside the gene matches. The CDR3 reads CASSLGGSGVAYEQYF. The DNA of the CDR3 is TGTGCCAGCAGCTTAGGTGGTAGCGGGGTTGCCTACGAGCAGTACTTC.

The chain combines TRBV2 with TRBJ2-2, with 12 bases that match TRBD2. CDR3 size: 15 residues. J was trimmed by 6 bases and V by 7 bases; bases with no gene match: 6. Germline-derived CDR1 and CDR2 are SNHLY and FYNNEI. In nucleotides, the CDR3 is TGTGCCAGCAACAACCTAGCGGGAGGGGCCGGGGAGCTGTTTTTT. Amino acid sequence: CASNNLAGGAGELFF.

The CDR3 bases are TGTGCCAGCAGCTTAGTCTCCGGGACAGGGGGACAAGAGACCCAGTACTTC. Translating it yields CASSLVSGTGGQETQYF. The chain combines TRBV7-2 with TRBJ2-5, with TRBD1 identical over 11 bases. The CDR3 is 17 amino acids. With 1 base clipped from V and 2 bases from J, the junction kept 6 bases outside the gene matches. Germline CDR1 is SGHTA and CDR2 is FQGNSA.

The chain couples TRBV27 to TRBJ2-1; weak D call: TRBD2 (5 bases). Germline V lookup: CDR1 MNHEY, CDR2 SMNVEV (reference sequence). V dropped 5 bases and J dropped 5 bases, with 13 bases sitting between them. The CDR3 totals 14 residues. The CDR3 region has the DNA TGTGCCAGCAGTGCCCGGGGTCTGGACAATGAGCAGTTCTTC. Its protein is CASSARGLDNEQFF.

V gene TRBV6-5 combines with J gene TRBJ1-1; TRBD1 matches 7 bases. The CDR3 is 13 amino acids. V lost 0 bases, J lost 10 bases, and 5 bases stayed unmatched. CDR1 MNHEY and CDR2 SVGAGI come from the germline V gene. CDR3 sequence: CASSYSTGYRAFF. For the CDR3, the DNA is TGTGCCAGCAGTTACTCGACAGGGTATAGAGCTTTCTTT.

In this sample, this clone turned up a few times. The genes are TRBV2 and TRBJ1-1, with 9 bases lining up with TRBD1. Germline lookup yields CDR1 SNHLY and CDR2 FYNNEI. Trimming removed 7 bases from V and 5 bases from J; junction bases left unmatched: 11. The CDR3 is 15 amino acids. CDR3 loop: CASTGQGYEGTEAFF. The CDR3 DNA is TGTGCCAGCACGGGACAGGGATATGAGGGGACTGAAGCTTTCTTT.

The genes are TRBV2 and TRBJ2-7; possibly TRBD2 for D (5 bases). CDR3 length: 15 residues. The V and J ends lost 0 bases and 6 bases respectively, with 15 bases between them. The germline V gene encodes CDR1 SNHLY and CDR2 FYNNEI. The CDR3 reads CASSEARGSAVEQYV. The CDR3, as DNA: TGTGCCAGCAGTGAAGCGCGTGGGAGCGCGGTCGAGCAGTACGTC.

The chain combines TRBV24-1 with TRBJ2-3, with 8 positions matching TRBD2. The CDR3 runs to 18 residues. Germline V CDR1 and CDR2: KGHDR, SFDVKD. V was clipped by 5 bases and J by 0 bases; unmatched bases: 12. Here the CDR3 DNA reads TGTGCCACCAGTGGAACGGGAGGGCCGGATTCTAGCACAGATACGCAGTATTTT. Amino acids: CATSGTGGPDSSTDTQYF.

The V call is TRBV29-1, the J call TRBJ1-1, with TRBD1 identical over 8 bases. There are 12 residues in the CDR3. J gave up 3 bases and V 7 bases, and 4 bases lay outside the gene matches. Germline loops: CDR1 SQVTM, CDR2 ANQGSEA. The CDR3 region has the DNA TGCAGCGCCATGACAGGGGACACTGAAGCTTTCTTT. Encoded protein: CSAMTGDTEAFF.